One sample yielded the 18 T cell receptor beta chains listed below, sequenced in a study of T cells in localized non-small cell lung cancer. Some clones are missing from TCRdb's copy, which holds only in-frame ones; the method was immunoSEQ multiplex PCR. This repertoire shows 78,000 or so clones, approximately 84% found once; its top ten account for more than 2.5%. The sample here was peripheral blood, taken before any cancer treatment. The source is a man between 40 and 70 years old with stage I lung adenocarcinoma.

The V gene is TRBV28, the J gene TRBJ2-2; unclear D gene. Germline V gene lookup returns CDR1 MDHEN and CDR2 SYDVKM. CDR3 length equals 15 residues. V was cut by 8 bases and J by 2 bases, with 15 bases left in between. The CDR3 spells CASRLGIGNTGELFF. The DNA of the CDR3 is TGTGCCAGCCGCTTAGGTATTGGAAACACCGGGGAGCTGTTTTTT.

This chain joins TRBV5-6 and TRBJ2-7, with D hard to call. CDR1 is SGHDT, CDR2 YYEEEE, per germline. The CDR3 consists of 13 residues. V was trimmed by 4 bases and J by 3 bases, leaving 11 bases between them. The CDR3 protein is CASSPVRSYEQYF. DNA for the CDR3: TGTGCCAGCAGCCCAGTGAGGAGCTACGAGCAGTACTTC.

The chain couples TRBV6-1 to TRBJ2-7, with no clear D. The CDR3 covers 11 residues. V lost 5 bases and J lost 3, with 5 bases in between. From germline, CDR1 is MNHNS and CDR2 SASEGT. Here the CDR3 reads CASSLGYEQYF. CDR3 DNA sequence: TGTGCCAGCAGTCTCGGCTACGAGCAGTACTTC.

The chain couples TRBV7-9 to TRBJ2-5; D is ambiguous. Germline V gene lookup returns CDR1 SEHNR and CDR2 FQNEAQ (reference sequence). V lost 2 bases, J lost 2 bases, and 3 bases lay in between. CDR3 length equals 12 residues. CDR3 sequence: CASSLKQETQYF. In DNA, the CDR3 is TGTGCCAGCAGCTTAAAGCAAGAGACCCAGTACTTC.

The rearrangement uses TRBV5-6 and TRBJ2-1, with D unclear. The V gene's germline CDR1 is SGHDT and CDR2 YYEEEE. V was trimmed by 2 bases and J by 5 bases, leaving 2 bases between them. The CDR3 spans 11 residues. CDR3 protein: CASSFDNEQFF. The CDR3 DNA is TGTGCCAGCAGCTTTGACAATGAGCAGTTCTTC.

The V call is TRBV5-5, the J call TRBJ2-5, with D uncertain. The V and J ends lost 7 bases and 5 bases respectively, with 18 bases between them. The CDR3 length is 14 residues. Germline CDR1 reads SGHKS; CDR2 reads YYEKEE (reference sequence). This chain's CDR3 is CASRVGNARETQYF. The CDR3 bases are TGTGCCAGCCGGGTGGGAAACGCACGGGAGACCCAGTACTTC.

This chain connects TRBV18 to TRBJ1-1; TRBD1 aligns across 7 bases. The CDR3 covers 14 residues. The V segment lost 4 bases and the J segment 3 bases; nucleotides outside the gene matches: 5. Germline assignment: CDR1 KGHSH and CDR2 LQKENI. The CDR3, as DNA: TGTGCCAGCTCACAGGGGGCGAGAGACACTGAAGCTTTCTTT. Translation: CASSQGARDTEAFF.

The chain uses TRBV10-1 and TRBJ1-1; D may be TRBD1 (5 bases). Trimming shortened V by 6 bases and J by 3 bases, and 11 bases separated the two germline ends. Per germline, CDR1 WNHNN and CDR2 SYGVQD (reference sequence). The CDR3 is made up of 13 amino acids. The CDR3 sequence: CASRVGPDTEAFF. As DNA, the CDR3 is TGCGCCAGCAGGGTGGGACCGGACACTGAAGCTTTCTTT.

The rearrangement uses TRBV5-6 and TRBJ1-2; D remains unclear. CDR3 size: 15 residues. In germline, CDR1 is SGHDT, CDR2 YYEEEE. V was shortened by 7 bases and J by 4 bases, with 20 bases between the two germline ends. The CDR3 sequence is CASFHGAGRTYGYTF. CDR3 bases: TGTGCCAGCTTCCATGGCGCGGGGAGGACCTATGGCTACACCTTC.

The J gene is TRBJ2-1, the V gene TRBV30; unclear D gene. V was trimmed by 6 bases and J by 9 bases, leaving 12 bases between them. Germline V gives CDR1 GTSNPN, CDR2 SVGIG (reference sequence). CDR3 length: 11 amino acids. CDR3 region: CACSLDGEQFF. The CDR3 region has the DNA TGTGCCTGTTCTCTAGACGGTGAGCAGTTCTTC.

V gene TRBV7-2 combines with J gene TRBJ2-2; 16 bases match TRBD2. The CDR3 consists of 18 residues. Losses at the gene ends were 4 bases for V and 5 bases for J; bases not matched to a gene: 7. Germline V gene data show CDR1 as SGHTA and CDR2 as FQGNSA. CDR3 sequence: CASSSPGLAGGYTGELFF. The CDR3, as DNA: TGTGCCAGCAGCTCCCCGGGACTAGCGGGAGGGTATACCGGGGAGCTGTTTTTT.

The rearrangement uses TRBV5-5 and TRBJ2-7; tentatively, D is TRBD2 (5 bases). The CDR3 has 17 residues. V shed 4 bases and J shed 1 base, with 21 bases lying between them. CDR1 and CDR2 from the germline V gene are SGHKS and YYEKEE (reference sequence). CDR3 DNA: TGTGCCAGCAGCCCTACCATCGTGAGGGCGAGTTCCTACGAGCAGTACTTC. Translating it yields CASSPTIVRASSYEQYF.

This clone was observed once. The chain joins TRBV27 to TRBJ2-7; the D gene could be TRBD1 or TRBD2 (5 bases each). The CDR3 spans 15 residues. CDR1 is MNHEY, CDR2 SMNVEV, per germline (reference sequence). V was clipped by 1 base and J by 2 bases, with 12 bases between them. For the CDR3, the DNA is TGTGCCAGCAGTTTATATGGGACGGTCACCTACGAGCAGTACTTC. It codes for CASSLYGTVTYEQYF.

CDR3 sequence reads: CASSEDLAGGNQETQYF. The DNA for the CDR3 is TGTGCCAGCAGTGAAGACCTAGCGGGGGGGAACCAAGAGACCCAGTACTTC. The rearrangement links TRBV2 to TRBJ2-5; TRBD2 aligns across 12 bases. Per germline, CDR1 SNHLY and CDR2 FYNNEI. V was pared by 1 base and J by 0 bases, with 3 bases of the junction left unmatched. The CDR3 runs to 17 residues.

This clone appeared once. The chain uses TRBV5-1 and TRBJ2-5; the D gene could be TRBD1 or TRBD2 (5 bases each). The V gene's germline CDR1 is SGHRS and CDR2 YFSETQ. The CDR3 has 14 residues. Trimming took off 3 bases at V and 0 bases at J, with 9 bases between the two ends. The CDR3 region is CASSSGRHQETQYF. DNA of the CDR3: TGCGCCAGCAGCTCGGGACGGCACCAAGAGACCCAGTACTTC.

J is TRBJ1-2 and V is TRBV19, with 8 bases matching TRBD1. CDR1 is LNHDA and CDR2 is SQIVND in the germline V gene (reference sequence). Losses at the gene ends were 5 bases for V and 2 bases for J; bases not matched to a gene: 4. This CDR3 comprises 14 residues. This CDR3 reads CASSSRTGNYGYTF. CDR3 coding DNA: TGTGCCAGTAGTTCAAGGACAGGGAACTATGGCTACACCTTC.

The chain uses TRBV27 and TRBJ2-5; TRBD1 agrees at 11 bases. The CDR3 loop spans 15 amino acids. Germline CDR1 is MNHEY and CDR2 is SMNVEV (reference sequence). V lost 4 bases and J lost 5; bases outside the gene matches: 6. The CDR3, as DNA: TGTGCCAGCAGTTGGGTGGACAGGGGGCCTGAGACCCAGTACTTC. Translating gives CASSWVDRGPETQYF.

This clone turned up a few times. The rearrangement links TRBV2 to TRBJ1-4; D gene uncertain. CDR1 is SNHLY, CDR2 FYNNEI, per germline. The ends were cut back, 3 bases at V and 4 bases at J, with 3 bases in the middle. The CDR3 has 12 amino acids. The CDR3 sequence is CASSEGNEKLFF. The CDR3 DNA reads as TGTGCCAGCAGTGAGGGTAATGAAAAACTGTTTTTT.